Each of the 24 T cell receptor beta chains below was sequenced from the same sample in a study of blood T cell repertoires in COVID-19. Measured with immunoSEQ multiplex PCR; TCRdb has only the in-frame clones, and not every one. The sample shows 70,000 to 95,000 clones, 85% to 90% of them seen only once. The sample was peripheral blood. These receptors came from a woman in her 70s with acute or convalescent COVID-19.

The V and J genes are TRBV6-1 and TRBJ2-3; the D is unclear. Trimming took off 1 base at V and 2 bases at J, with 7 bases between the two ends. This CDR3 region has 14 residues. Germline CDR1 MNHNS, CDR2 SASEGT. The CDR3 DNA sequence: TGTGCCAGCAGTGAAGTGGCTTCCACAGATACGCAGTATTTT. It translates to CASSEVASTDTQYF.

J is TRBJ1-2 and V is TRBV7-9, with D perhaps matching TRBD1 (5 bases). The CDR3 extends over 12 amino acids. The germline V and J ends were trimmed by 4 bases and 2 bases, with 5 bases remaining between them. CDR1 and CDR2 (germline): SEHNR, FQNEAQ (reference sequence). In nucleotides, the CDR3 is TGTGCCAGCAGCTCAGGGAACTATGGCTACACCTTC. It translates to CASSSGNYGYTF.

V and J are TRBV7-9 and TRBJ2-1; D is perhaps TRBD2 (7 bases). The germline V gene has CDR1 SEHNR and CDR2 FQNEAQ (reference sequence). This CDR3 region has 15 residues. Trimming left V 9 bases short and J 0 bases short, with 15 bases between. Here the CDR3 DNA reads TGTGCCAGGTCCGGGGGGCAGGCCTCCTACAATGAGCAGTTCTTC. It translates to CARSGGQASYNEQFF.

This clone is a singleton in its sample. This chain joins TRBV28 and TRBJ1-4, with D tentatively TRBD1 (5 bases). There are 14 residues in the CDR3. V dropped 4 bases and J dropped 2 bases, with 8 bases sitting between them. Germline lookup yields CDR1 MDHEN and CDR2 SYDVKM. CDR3 nucleotide sequence: TGTGCCAGCAGTTGGGGGGGGACTAATGAAAAACTGTTTTTT. Its protein product is CASSWGGTNEKLFF.

In the case of this clone: One junction end does not reproduce the germline sequence, and a read error may be involved. This rearrangement joins TRBV6-5 to TRBJ1-4; D is unclear. The length of the CDR3 is 11 residues. In germline, CDR1 is MNHEY, CDR2 SVGAGI. The CDR3 region has the DNA TGTGCCACCAGTTATGGAGGAAAACTGTTTTTT. Amino acid sequence: CATSYGGKLFF.

CDR3 nucleotide sequence: TGTGCCAGCGGGCTAGCGGGAGGGCCCCTTGAGCAGTTCTTC. Translated, it gives CASGLAGGPLEQFF. This chain uses TRBV2 with TRBJ2-1; 12 nucleotides match TRBD2. Germline-derived CDR1 and CDR2 are SNHLY and FYNNEI. The CDR3 extends over 14 amino acids. V lost 8 bases to trimming and J lost 9 bases; unmatched junction nucleotides: 8.

Remarks on this clone: No conserved phenylalanine or tryptophan is present at the end of the CDR3, so a read error is the likely explanation. No DNA is shown, since the ends of the CDR3 on it are uncertain; the CDR3 is the one TCRdb lists. This sequence joins TRBV15 and TRBJ1-2. Germline assignment: CDR1 LNHNV and CDR2 YYDKDF (reference sequence). Counting both end residues, the CDR3 totals 14 amino acids. The CDR3 reads CATSRDKIVGEEAV.

The chain joins TRBV3-1 (or the pseudogene TRBV3-2) to TRBJ1-6; D not certain. The germline V gene has CDR1 LGHDT and CDR2 YNNKEL (reference sequence). This CDR3 contains 12 residues. The germline V and J ends were trimmed by 5 bases and 8 bases, with 7 bases remaining between them. CDR3 residues: CASSVPDSPLHF. The DNA for the CDR3 is TGTGCCAGCAGCGTGCCGGATTCACCCCTCCACTTT.

V and J are TRBV5-6 and TRBJ2-1, with 13 bases matching TRBD2. This CDR3 region has 13 residues. Germline V gene data show CDR1 as SGHDT and CDR2 as YYEEEE. V was clipped by 7 bases and J by 6 bases; unmatched bases: 1. CDR3 loop: CASGTSGINEQFF. For the CDR3, the DNA is TGTGCCAGCGGGACTAGCGGGATCAATGAGCAGTTCTTC.

V is TRBV29-1 and J is TRBJ2-5; the match to TRBD1 covers 7 bases. Unmatched junction bases numbered 16, after V lost 4 bases and J lost 5 bases. Germline V lookup: CDR1 SQVTM, CDR2 ANQGSEA. This CDR3 is 16 amino acids long. The CDR3 loop is CSVAPIDLTGIETQYF. For the CDR3, the DNA is TGCAGCGTTGCGCCTATCGACTTGACAGGGATCGAGACCCAGTACTTC.

The chain links TRBV7-9 to TRBJ1-2; D remains ambiguous. This CDR3 region has 13 residues. The germline CDR1 and CDR2 sequences are SEHNR and FQNEAQ (reference sequence). Trimming took off 5 bases at V and 7 bases at J, with 14 bases between the two ends. The CDR3 spells CASSPQAPSGYTF. CDR3 bases: TGTGCCAGCAGCCCCCAGGCCCCGAGTGGCTACACCTTC. Combining the CDR3 with reference TRBV7-9 and TRBJ1-2 gives the whole variable domain DTGVSQNPRHKITKRGQNVTFRCDPISEHNRLYWYRQTLGQGPEFLTYFQNEAQLEKSRLLSDRFSAERPKGSFSTLEIQRTEQGDSAMYLCASSPQAPSGYTFGSGTRLTVV.

Here the CDR3 reads CASSENGEKLFF. The CDR3 DNA is TGTGCCAGCAGTGAAAACGGGGAAAAACTGTTTTTT. The chain is built from TRBV6-1 and TRBJ1-4; D is uncertain. The germline CDR1 and CDR2 sequences are MNHNS and SASEGT. V gave up 2 bases and J gave up 8 bases, with 6 bases separating them. CDR3 length equals 12 residues.

V is TRBV5-1 and J is TRBJ1-6; D may be TRBD1 (6 bases). The CDR3 has 17 residues. V was clipped by 3 bases and J by 0 bases, with 13 bases between them. Germline V lookup: CDR1 SGHRS, CDR2 YFSETQ. The CDR3 nucleotides read TGCGCCAGCAGCTCCGGGACACTGAGCTCCTATAATTCACCCCTCCACTTT. Its translation is CASSSGTLSSYNSPLHF.

This chain joins TRBV9 and TRBJ2-1; 8 bases map to TRBD1. Germline-derived CDR1 and CDR2 are SGDLS and YYNGEE. The CDR3 consists of 15 residues. V lost 3 bases to trimming and J lost 4 bases; unmatched junction nucleotides: 6. This chain's CDR3 is CASSAGQGTYNEQFF. For the CDR3, the DNA is TGTGCCAGCAGCGCCGGACAGGGTACGTACAATGAGCAGTTCTTC. The full variable domain, in which reference TRBV9 and TRBJ2-1 provide the parts outside the CDR3, is DSGVTQTPKHLITATGQRVTLRCSPRSGDLSVYWYQQSLDQGLQFLIQYYNGEERAKGNILERFSAQQFPDLHSELNLSSLELGDSALYFCASSAGQGTYNEQFFGPGTRLTVL.

The chain recombines TRBV5-1 with TRBJ1-1; D perhaps matches TRBD1 (6 bases). Germline V gene sequence: CDR1 SGHRS, CDR2 YFSETQ. The CDR3 is made up of 14 amino acids. The germline V and J ends were trimmed by 4 bases and 2 bases, with 12 bases remaining between them. The CDR3 region is CASSPGQRNTEAFF. CDR3 coding DNA: TGCGCCAGCAGCCCTGGACAGAGAAACACTGAAGCTTTCTTT. The complete variable domain, with remaining parts taken from reference TRBV5-1 and TRBJ1-1, reads KAGVTQTPRYLIKTRGQQVTLSCSPISGHRSVSWYQQTPGQGLQFLFEYFSETQRNKGNFPGRFSGRQFSNSRSEMNVSTLELGDSALYLCASSPGQRNTEAFFGQGTRLTVV.

The chain uses TRBV28 and TRBJ2-1; 12 bases align to TRBD2. V lost 5 bases to trimming and J lost 1 base; unmatched junction nucleotides: 6. Germline V gene data show CDR1 as MDHEN and CDR2 as SYDVKM. The CDR3 totals 17 residues. The CDR3 region has the DNA TGTGCCAGCAGTCCGGGACTAGCGGGCGCGTCCTACAATGAGCAGTTCTTC. Its translation is CASSPGLAGASYNEQFF.

The chain employs TRBV30 and TRBJ1-6, with D maybe TRBD1 (5 bases). The CDR3 spans 14 residues. CDR1 and CDR2 from the germline V gene are GTSNPN and SVGIG (reference sequence). V dropped 3 bases and J dropped 0 bases, with 6 bases sitting between them. The CDR3 sequence: CAWRQGSYNSPLHF. DNA of the CDR3: TGTGCCTGGAGGCAGGGCTCCTATAATTCACCCCTCCACTTT.

The rearrangement joins TRBV27 to TRBJ2-7; D call uncertain. There are 15 residues in the CDR3. Trimming pared 2 bases from V and 1 base from J, leaving 12 bases between. Per the germline V gene, CDR1 is MNHEY and CDR2 is SMNVEV (reference sequence). Here the CDR3 reads CASSLDAGRSYEQYF. CDR3 nucleotide sequence: TGTGCCAGCAGTTTAGATGCCGGCAGGTCCTACGAGCAGTACTTC.

The chain has TRBV5-1 and TRBJ2-3; D possibly corresponds to TRBD2 (6 bases). The CDR3 is made up of 15 amino acids. CDR1 is SGHRS and CDR2 is YFSETQ in the germline V gene. V was clipped by 6 bases and J by 5 bases, with 19 bases between them. In DNA, the CDR3 is TGCGCCAGCACCCAGGGACTCAATCTTCGAGATACGCAGTATTTT. Protein: CASTQGLNLRDTQYF.

This clone was seen a few times. This rearrangement joins TRBV5-4 to TRBJ2-3; 11 bases map to TRBD1. V trimming: 6 bases; J trimming: 6 bases; junction bases outside the gene matches: 12. Germline values: CDR1 SGHNT, CDR2 YYREEE (reference sequence). The CDR3 loop spans 16 amino acids. The DNA of the CDR3 is TGTGCCAGCAACCCCCCCGGACAGGGGGCATCGGATACGCAGTATTTT. This encodes CASNPPGQGASDTQYF.

The chain links TRBV7-2 to TRBJ2-5; TRBD1 matches at 8 bases. J lost 4 bases, V lost 3 bases, and 7 bases had no gene match. Germline V CDR1 and CDR2: SGHTA, FQGNSA. There are 15 residues in the CDR3. CDR3 amino acids: CASSFQRGQGETQYF. As DNA, the CDR3 is TGTGCCAGCAGCTTCCAGCGTGGACAGGGAGAGACCCAGTACTTC. Using reference TRBV7-2 and TRBJ2-5 for the parts outside the CDR3, the full variable domain is GAGVSQSPSNKVTEKGKDVELRCDPISGHTALYWYRQSLGQGLEFLIYFQGNSAPDKSGLPSDRFSAERTGGSVSTLTIQRTQQEDSAVYLCASSFQRGQGETQYFGPGTRLLVL.

The V and J genes are TRBV5-1 and TRBJ2-6; 7 bases fit TRBD1. CDR3 length: 19 amino acids. V was pared by 1 base and J by 1 base, with 11 bases of the junction left unmatched. CDR1 and CDR2 from the germline V gene are SGHRS and YFSETQ. The CDR3 DNA follows: TGCGCCAGCAGCTTGTCACCGGGACAGTTAGGATCTGGGGCCAACGTCCTGACTTTC. As protein: CASSLSPGQLGSGANVLTF.

V usage is TRBV5-1 and J usage is TRBJ2-5; tentative D call: TRBD2 (7 bases). Trimming cost V 3 bases and J 2 bases, with 14 bases left between them. Germline V gene lookup returns CDR1 SGHRS and CDR2 YFSETQ. There are 15 residues in the CDR3. CDR3 sequence (DNA): TGCGCCAGCAGCTCACCCGGGGGGACACAAGAGACCCAGTACTTC. Amino acid sequence: CASSSPGGTQETQYF.

The rearrangement joins TRBV6-5 to TRBJ2-2; D is perhaps TRBD1 (6 bases). The CDR3 runs 15 residues. Germline CDR1 MNHEY, CDR2 SVGAGI. V was clipped by 5 bases and J by 5 bases, with 15 bases between them. The CDR3 DNA follows: TGTGCCAGCAGTACTCAGGGACACACAACCGGGGAGCTGTTTTTT. Translating it yields CASSTQGHTTGELFF.